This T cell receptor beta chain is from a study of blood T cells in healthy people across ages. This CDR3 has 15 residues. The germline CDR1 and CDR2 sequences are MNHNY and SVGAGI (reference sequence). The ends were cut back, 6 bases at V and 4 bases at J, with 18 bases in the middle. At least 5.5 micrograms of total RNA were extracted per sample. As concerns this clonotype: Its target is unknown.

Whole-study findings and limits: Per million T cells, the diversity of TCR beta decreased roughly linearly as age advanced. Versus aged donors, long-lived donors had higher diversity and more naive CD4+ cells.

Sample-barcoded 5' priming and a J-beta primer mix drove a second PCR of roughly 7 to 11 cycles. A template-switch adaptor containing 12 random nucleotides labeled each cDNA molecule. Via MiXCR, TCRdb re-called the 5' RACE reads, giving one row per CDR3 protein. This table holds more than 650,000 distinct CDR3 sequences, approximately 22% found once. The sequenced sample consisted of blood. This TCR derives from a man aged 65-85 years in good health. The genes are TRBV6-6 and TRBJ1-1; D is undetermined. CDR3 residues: CASRQDNLGLTEAFF. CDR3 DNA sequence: TGTGCCAGCAGGCAAGACAATTTAGGGCTCACTGAAGCTTTCTTT.